This entry lists 16 T cell receptor beta chains sequenced from one sample in a study of cytomegalovirus exposure and HLA in healthy donors. Profiled with immunoSEQ multiplex PCR; TCRdb holds only in-frame clones, not every one. The sample shows about 98,000 clones, roughly 85% of them seen only once. Input material: PBMCs. These receptors originate from a woman in her twenties or thirties in good health and CMV-seronegative.

There are a few counts of this clone. The CDR3 DNA sequence: TGTGCCAGCAGCTTGTACGGGAGGGCCTACAATGAGCAGTTCTTC. Its protein product is CASSLYGRAYNEQFF. The J gene is TRBJ2-1, the V gene TRBV5-7, with TRBD2 matching 8 bases. TRBV5-7 is an open reading frame, and its role is uncertain. V lost 1 base to trimming and J lost 2 bases; unmatched junction nucleotides: 2. The length of the CDR3 is 15 residues.

J is TRBJ2-7 and V is TRBV11-2; D perhaps matches TRBD1 (6 bases). V lost 4 bases to trimming and J lost 3 bases, with 16 bases between them. The CDR3 runs to 15 residues. Germline values: CDR1 SGHAT, CDR2 FQNNGV. The CDR3 loop reads CASSSSGAHHYEQYF. The CDR3 DNA is TGTGCCAGCAGCTCGTCAGGGGCTCACCACTACGAGCAGTACTTC.

This clone was detected only a few times. The sample holds other DNA sequences that translate to the same CDR3. The J gene is TRBJ2-1, the V gene TRBV11-2; D unclear. Trimming shortened V by 5 bases and J by 6 bases, and 14 bases separated the two germline ends. The CDR3 is made up of 14 amino acids. Per the germline V gene, CDR1 is SGHAT and CDR2 is FQNNGV. CDR3 amino acids: CASSPDRGVNEQFF. The CDR3 nucleotides are TGTGCCAGCAGCCCCGACCGCGGAGTCAATGAGCAGTTCTTC.

The chain carries TRBV2 and TRBJ2-7; 7 positions agree with TRBD1. The CDR3 loop spans 14 amino acids. The germline gives CDR1 SNHLY, CDR2 FYNNEI. V lost 7 bases to trimming and J lost 5 bases; unmatched junction nucleotides: 11. The CDR3 DNA sequence: TGTGCCAGCAATCCTAAGGGGGCGATTAACGAGCAGTACTTC. Residues: CASNPKGAINEQYF.

The chain combines TRBV4-2 with TRBJ1-1; D uncertain. The V gene lost 6 bases and the J gene lost 0 bases, with 17 bases spanning the gap. The CDR3 extends over 16 amino acids. Germline V lookup: CDR1 LGHNA, CDR2 YNFKEQ. The DNA of the CDR3 is TGTGCCAGCAGGGCCCTTAGCCCGGCTTTGAACACTGAAGCTTTCTTT. Protein: CASRALSPALNTEAFF.

J is TRBJ2-7 and V is TRBV19; unclear D gene. Trimming took off 2 bases at V and 11 bases at J, with 4 bases between the two ends. Germline V gene sequence: CDR1 LNHDA, CDR2 SQIVND (reference sequence). CDR3 size: 9 residues. CDR3 in DNA: TGTGCCAGTAGTATACCCGAGTACTTC. This sequence encodes CASSIPEYF.

The chain uses TRBV4-2 and TRBJ2-1, with 8 bases matching TRBD1. This CDR3 comprises 16 residues. The V and J ends lost 3 bases and 3 bases, in that order; junction bases with no gene match: 7. Germline values: CDR1 LGHNA, CDR2 YNFKEQ. CDR3 in DNA: TGTGCCAGCAGCCACCCAGGGGGCGCAAGCTACAATGAGCAGTTCTTC. Translation gives CASSHPGGASYNEQFF.

The chain links TRBV28 to TRBJ2-7; no clear D. V lost 6 bases and J 5 bases, leaving 23 bases between the germline ends. The CDR3 extends over 16 amino acids. Per the germline V gene, CDR1 is MDHEN and CDR2 is SYDVKM. CDR3 amino acids: CASRLARNAPVNEQYF. The CDR3 DNA follows: TGTGCCAGCAGACTTGCGCGGAATGCCCCAGTCAACGAGCAGTACTTC.

The V call is TRBV5-1, the J call TRBJ2-3, with 8 nucleotides matching TRBD1. The V segment lost 3 bases and the J segment 6 bases; nucleotides outside the gene matches: 6. The CDR3 covers 14 residues. CDR1 is SGHRS, CDR2 YFSETQ, per germline. The CDR3 DNA sequence: TGCGCCAGCAGCTCGCCTTCAGGGGGCGATACGCAGTATTTT. Amino acids: CASSSPSGGDTQYF.

This chain uses TRBV19 with TRBJ2-7; 8 positions agree with TRBD1. CDR1 is LNHDA, CDR2 SQIVND, per germline (reference sequence). J gave up 0 bases and V 10 bases, and 14 bases lay outside the gene matches. The CDR3 is made up of 16 amino acids. Here the CDR3 DNA reads TGTGCCATCCTCCGAACGTGGGACAGGAGCTCCTACGAGCAGTACTTC. Its translation: CAILRTWDRSSYEQYF.

The J gene is TRBJ1-3, the V gene TRBV9; D remains ambiguous. The V gene lost 0 bases and the J gene lost 4 bases, with 8 bases spanning the gap. Germline CDR1 reads SGDLS; CDR2 reads YYNGEE. This CDR3 contains 14 residues. The CDR3: CASSVGGMGNTIYF. The DNA of the CDR3 is TGTGCCAGCAGCGTAGGAGGGATGGGAAACACCATATATTTT. Complete variable domain (other parts from reference TRBV9 and TRBJ1-3): DSGVTQTPKHLITATGQRVTLRCSPRSGDLSVYWYQQSLDQGLQFLIQYYNGEERAKGNILERFSAQQFPDLHSELNLSSLELGDSALYFCASSVGGMGNTIYFGEGSWLTVV.

The V call is TRBV28, the J call TRBJ1-5; possible D gene TRBD1, 6 bases. The CDR3 is 14 amino acids. V was cut by 8 bases and J by 6 bases, with 17 bases left in between. Germline CDR1 and CDR2: MDHEN and SYDVKM. The CDR3 DNA reads as TGTGCCAGCGGGCCGGGAGGGGGGAGTCAGCCCCAGCATTTT. Its protein is CASGPGGGSQPQHF. Drawing the rest from reference TRBV28 and TRBJ1-5, the complete variable domain is DVKVTQSSRYLVKRTGEKVFLECVQDMDHENMFWYRQDPGLGLRLIYFSYDVKMKEKGDIPEGYSVSREKKERFSLILESASTNQTSMYLCASGPGGGSQPQHFGDGTRLSIL.

This clone came up once. This chain connects TRBV11-2 to TRBJ2-7, with TRBD1 as a possible D gene (5 bases). The CDR3 sequence is 11 residues long. V gave up 3 bases and J gave up 10 bases, with 10 bases separating them. Per the germline V gene, CDR1 is SGHAT and CDR2 is FQNNGV. In DNA form, the CDR3 reads TGTGCCAGCAGCTTGGACACCCGACAGTACTTC. Amino acid sequence: CASSLDTRQYF.

This chain connects TRBV29-1 to TRBJ1-5; no clear D gene. The CDR3 totals 13 residues. CDR1 and CDR2 (germline): SQVTM, ANQGSEA. The germline V and J ends were trimmed by 1 base and 0 bases, with 4 bases remaining between them. DNA of the CDR3: TGCAGCGTTGAAGTTAATAGCAATCAGCCCCAGCATTTT. Its translation is CSVEVNSNQPQHF.

The chain has TRBV7-9 and TRBJ2-7; D might be TRBD1 (6 bases). CDR3 length: 17 residues. The germline gives CDR1 SEHNR, CDR2 FQNEAQ (reference sequence). Trimming stripped 2 bases from V and 1 base from J, with 18 bases between. The CDR3 sequence: CASSLREHDRTSYEQYF. CDR3 bases: TGTGCCAGCAGCTTACGGGAACATGACAGGACTTCCTACGAGCAGTACTTC.

This clone is a singleton in its sample. This chain links TRBV27 with TRBJ2-7; 7 bases line up with TRBD1. The V segment lost 3 bases and the J segment 6 bases; nucleotides outside the gene matches: 17. The V gene's germline CDR1 is MNHEY and CDR2 SMNVEV (reference sequence). The CDR3 extends over 17 amino acids. CDR3: CASSFSNPRDSITEQYF. The CDR3 bases are TGTGCCAGCAGTTTTTCGAACCCCCGGGACAGTATTACCGAGCAGTACTTC.